This T cell receptor (beta chain) was captured by sequencing in a study of blood T cell repertoires in COVID-19. Study-level information: Donors in the United States, Italy and Spain gave samples during acute or convalescent COVID-19. T cells, B-cell-depleted T cells, or PBMCs provided the cDNA or gDNA that served as material.

The study counted Cohort 3 donors as recovered given two negative PCRs, clearance, or symptom resolution. The V and J ends lost 7 bases and 2 bases respectively, with 8 bases between them. The CDR3 has 13 amino acids. CDR1 MNHEY and CDR2 SVGAGI come from the germline V gene. The protocol was immunoSEQ multiplex PCR, while the TCRdb copy is restricted to in-frame clones and leaves out a portion. Of under 450,000 clones listed, roughly 87% were seen once; the top ten hold approximately 3.1%. The sequence was collected from a woman in her thirties who had recovered from COVID-19. Specimen: PBMCs or T cells enriched from blood (not recorded which). V is TRBV6-5 and J is TRBJ2-2; tentatively, D is TRBD1 (5 bases). CDR3 in amino acids: CASKQANTGELFF. In DNA, the CDR3 is TGTGCCAGCAAACAGGCCAACACCGGGGAGCTGTTTTTT.